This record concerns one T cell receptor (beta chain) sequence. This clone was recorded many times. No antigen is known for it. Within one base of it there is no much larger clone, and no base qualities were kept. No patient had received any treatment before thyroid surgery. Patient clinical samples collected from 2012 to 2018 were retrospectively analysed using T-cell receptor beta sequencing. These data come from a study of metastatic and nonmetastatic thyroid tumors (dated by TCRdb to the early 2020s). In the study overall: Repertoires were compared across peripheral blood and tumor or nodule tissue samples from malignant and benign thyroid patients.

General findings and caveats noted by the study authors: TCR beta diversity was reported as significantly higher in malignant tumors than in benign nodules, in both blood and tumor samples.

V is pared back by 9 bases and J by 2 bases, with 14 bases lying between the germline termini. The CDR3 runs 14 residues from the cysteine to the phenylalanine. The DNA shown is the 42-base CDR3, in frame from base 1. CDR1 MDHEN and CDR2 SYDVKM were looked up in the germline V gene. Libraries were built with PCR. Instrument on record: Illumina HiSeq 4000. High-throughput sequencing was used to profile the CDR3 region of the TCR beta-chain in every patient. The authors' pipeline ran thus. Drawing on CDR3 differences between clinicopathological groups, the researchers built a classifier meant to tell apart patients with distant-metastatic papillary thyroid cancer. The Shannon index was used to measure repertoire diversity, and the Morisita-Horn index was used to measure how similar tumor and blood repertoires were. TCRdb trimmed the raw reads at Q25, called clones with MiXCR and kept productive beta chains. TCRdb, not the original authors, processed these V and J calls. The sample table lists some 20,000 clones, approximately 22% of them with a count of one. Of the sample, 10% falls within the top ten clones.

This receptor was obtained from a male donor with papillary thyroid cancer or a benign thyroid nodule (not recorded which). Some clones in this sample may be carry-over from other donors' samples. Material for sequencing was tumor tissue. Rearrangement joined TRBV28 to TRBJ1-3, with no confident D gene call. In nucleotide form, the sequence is TGTGCCAGTGGAGTATCGGAACCTGGAAACACCATATATTTT. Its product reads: CASGVSEPGNTIYF.